The rows below give T cell receptor beta chains drawn from one sample of a study of T-cell reconstitution after alpha-beta-depleted transplantation in children. TCRdb re-derived calls from the PCR reads in MiXCR, one entry per CDR3 protein. The top ten hold about 5% of the sample, which has 200,000 to 250,000 distinct CDR3 sequences, more than 20% seen once. Here the sequenced sample was PBMCs, mostly from graft donor cells, taken 360 days after TCRalphabeta/CD19-depleted stem cell transplant. The receptor source for this set is a female patient between 2 and 15 years old who had a stem cell transplant for congenital amegakaryocytic thrombocytopenia, so the T cells may come from the graft donor. Both conserved end residues are part of each CDR3. A D gene is named only where the DNA matches it firmly. Size is stated for part of the rows, as once, few or many counts, or as a class when the clone is expanded.

clone_size	d_call	v_call	j_call	cdr3_length	cdr3_nt	cdr3_aa
few	-	TRBV4-1	TRBJ1-1	14	TGCGCCAGCAGCCAAGGCGGGGATTTCACTGAAGCTTTCTTT	CASSQGGDFTEAFF
few	-	TRBV29-1	TRBJ2-1	15	TGCAGCACAAGGTACCAGGACACCCACTACAATGAGCAGTTCTTC	CSTRYQDTHYNEQFF
-	-	TRBV30	TRBJ2-1	15	TGTGCCTGGAGTGTACGATTAGAACGTTACAATGAGCAGTTCTTC	CAWSVRLERYNEQFF
-	TRBD2	TRBV3-1	TRBJ2-1	16	TGTGCCAGCAGCCAAGTCCGGCGGGGGAGTTACAATGAGCAGTTCTTC	CASSQVRRGSYNEQFF
-	TRBD1	TRBV7-7	TRBJ1-2	17	TGTGCCAGCAGCACACGTTTATCCGAGGGGGCTGCAAATGGCTACACCTTC	CASSTRLSEGAANGYTF
few	-	TRBV10-3	TRBJ2-6	14	TGTGCCAGTATGCGGGTCTCTGGGGCCAACGTCCTGACTTTC	CASMRVSGANVLTF
-	TRBD2	TRBV10-2	TRBJ2-2	17	TGCGCCAGCAGTGGAAGCAAGGGGCGGGAGTGGACCGGGGAGCTGTTTTTT	CASSGSKGREWTGELFF
few	-	TRBV2	TRBJ2-7	15	TGTGCCAGCAGTCCATCGTCGACGGAGGGATACGAGCAGTACTTC	CASSPSSTEGYEQYF
few	-	TRBV10-3	TRBJ2-7	14	TGTGCCATCAGTGCCCATGGAGATCCCTTTACAGAGTACTTC	CAISAHGDPFTEYF
few	-	TRBV14	TRBJ1-2	17	TGTGCCAGCAGCCAAGATCGCGGTGGCACTCCAAACTATGGCTACACCTTC	CASSQDRGGTPNYGYTF
few	-	TRBV4-2	TRBJ2-1	15	TGTGCCAGCAGCCAAGGACAGCACTCCTACAATGAGCAGTTCTTC	CASSQGQHSYNEQFF
-	TRBD1	TRBV12-3/TRBV12-4	TRBJ1-2	16	TGTGCCAGCAGTACCGTATCGACAGGGGAATATCTTGGCTACACCTTC	CASSTVSTGEYLGYTF
-	-	TRBV6-2/TRBV6-3	TRBJ1-2	13	TGTGCCAGCAGTCGCGGGGGCCACTATGGCTACACCTTC	CASSRGGHYGYTF
few	-	TRBV9	TRBJ2-4	15	TGTGCCAGCAGCTTTAGGGAGGGGGTAGGGAACATTCAGTACTTC	CASSFREGVGNIQYF
-	-	TRBV7-2	TRBJ2-3	16	TGTGCCAGCAGCTTCCTCCTCTTCCGGGGACGGGATACGCAGTATTTT	CASSFLLFRGRDTQYF
-	-	TRBV6-2/TRBV6-3	TRBJ2-3	14	TGTGCCAGCACCCCCCTGTTGGGCACAGATACGCAGTATTTT	CASTPLLGTDTQYF
-	-	TRBV28	TRBJ2-7	14	TGTGCCAGCAGTTTAATCAGGGGATCCTACGAGCAGTACTTC	CASSLIRGSYEQYF
many	-	TRBV6-5	TRBJ2-7	13	TGTGCCAGCAGTTATTCGGCAGTCTACGAGCAGTACTTC	CASSYSAVYEQYF
-	-	TRBV12-3/TRBV12-4	TRBJ2-6	13	TGTGCCAGCAGTATGATCGGGGCCAACGTCCTGACTTTC	CASSMIGANVLTF
-	-	TRBV5-1	TRBJ2-7	14	TGCGCCAGCAGCTCCCAGGGTAGGGCCTACGAGCAGTACTTC	CASSSQGRAYEQYF
few	-	TRBV20-1	TRBJ1-2	11	TGCAGCAAAGACAGTAACTATGGCTACACCTTC	CSKDSNYGYTF
few	-	TRBV5-1	TRBJ2-3	16	TGCGCCAGCAGCTTGGAACCGGGGGCTAGCACAGATACGCAGTATTTT	CASSLEPGASTDTQYF
-	-	TRBV27	TRBJ2-7	15	TGTGCCAGCAGTCATCGCGGGACAGTCACCTACGAGCAGTACTTC	CASSHRGTVTYEQYF
-	TRBD1	TRBV20-1	TRBJ2-4	15	TGCAGTGCTAGGATAACCGGGACAGGGAAAAACATTCAGTACTTC	CSARITGTGKNIQYF
once	-	TRBV29-1	TRBJ2-1	15	TGCAGCGTTGGAGGGACTCAGAGCTCCTACAATGAGCAGTTCTTC	CSVGGTQSSYNEQFF
-	-	TRBV29-1	TRBJ1-1	12	TGCAGCGTTGGAGGCGGGTTTTGGGGAGCTTTCTTT	CSVGGGFWGAFF
-	-	TRBV12-3/TRBV12-4	TRBJ1-3	13	TGTGCCAGCACCGAGGCTTCTGGAAACACCATATATTTT	CASTEASGNTIYF
-	-	TRBV25-1	TRBJ1-1	13	TGTGCCAACCCTGCGGGGCGGAACACTGAAGCTTTCTTT	CANPAGRNTEAFF
-	-	TRBV10-3	TRBJ2-5	13	TGTGCCATCAGTGTCGGAGAGGGAGAGACCCAGTACTTC	CAISVGEGETQYF
once	TRBD2	TRBV7-9	TRBJ2-7	16	TGTGCCAGCAGCGCGGGGGTAGCGGGCCTTAACTACGAGCAGTACTTC	CASSAGVAGLNYEQYF
few	TRBD1	TRBV12-3/TRBV12-4	TRBJ2-2	19	TGTGCCAGCAGTTTTCTGGGGATGGGACAGGGAAGGTACACCGGGGAGCTGTTTTTT	CASSFLGMGQGRYTGELFF
-	-	TRBV4-2	TRBJ2-1	14	TGTGCCAGCAGCGCTAGGCTCCTTTACAATGAGCAGTTCTTC	CASSARLLYNEQFF
-	-	TRBV3-1	TRBJ2-1	13	TGTGCCAGCAGCCAAAAACATAGCAATGAGCAGTTCTTC	CASSQKHSNEQFF
-	TRBD2	TRBV29-1	TRBJ2-1	16	TGCAGCGTTGATGGAACTAGCGGGAGGGCCTACAATGAGCAGTTCTTC	CSVDGTSGRAYNEQFF
few	-	TRBV10-3	TRBJ2-1	18	TGTGCCATCAGTGCTACCCCCGTAGGGAAGGCGTCCTACAATGAGCAGTTCTTC	CAISATPVGKASYNEQFF
-	-	TRBV7-8	TRBJ2-7	17	TGTGCCAGCAGCTTAGAGGAATATTGGGGCGTAGCCTACGAGCAGTACTTC	CASSLEEYWGVAYEQYF
few	-	TRBV20-1	TRBJ2-1	14	TGCAGTGCTGGGAGGGGGCAGGGGGGAAATGAGCAGTTCTTC	CSAGRGQGGNEQFF
few	-	TRBV12-3/TRBV12-4	TRBJ1-3	12	TGTGCCAGCAGTACTACTGGAAACACCATATATTTT	CASSTTGNTIYF
many	TRBD2	TRBV19	TRBJ2-1	15	TGTGCCAGTAGTATAAGCGGGAGTTCCTACAATGAGCAGTTCTTC	CASSISGSSYNEQFF
-	-	TRBV24-1	TRBJ2-2	14	TGTGCCACCAGTAACTGGGTGAACACCGGGGAGCTGTTTTTT	CATSNWVNTGELFF
few	-	TRBV9	TRBJ2-1	15	TGTGCCAGCAGCGTAGCGGGACAAGATTTCAATGAGCAGTTCTTC	CASSVAGQDFNEQFF